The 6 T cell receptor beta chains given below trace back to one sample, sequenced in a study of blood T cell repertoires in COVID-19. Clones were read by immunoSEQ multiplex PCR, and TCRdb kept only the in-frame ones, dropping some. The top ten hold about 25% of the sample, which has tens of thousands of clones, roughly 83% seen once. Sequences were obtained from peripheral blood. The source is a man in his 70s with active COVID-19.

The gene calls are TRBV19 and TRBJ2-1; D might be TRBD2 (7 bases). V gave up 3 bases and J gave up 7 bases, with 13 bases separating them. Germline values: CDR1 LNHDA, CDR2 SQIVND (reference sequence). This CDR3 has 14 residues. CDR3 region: CASSMGGPGNEQFF. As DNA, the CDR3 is TGTGCCAGTAGTATGGGGGGGCCGGGGAATGAGCAGTTCTTC.

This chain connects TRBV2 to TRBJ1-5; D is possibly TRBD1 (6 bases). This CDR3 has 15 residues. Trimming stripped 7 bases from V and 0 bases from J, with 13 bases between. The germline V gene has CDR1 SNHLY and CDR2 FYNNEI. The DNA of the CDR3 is TGTGCCAGCAAAAGACAGGCGTATAGCAATCAGCCCCAGCATTTT. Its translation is CASKRQAYSNQPQHF.

The CDR3: CAISEEMEKLFF. The CDR3 DNA sequence: TGTGCCATCAGTGAAGAGATGGAAAAACTGTTTTTT. The chain uses TRBV10-3 and TRBJ1-4; D gene unclear. Germline V gene data show CDR1 as ENHRY and CDR2 as SYGVKD. V was shortened by 3 bases and J by 8 bases, with 7 bases between the two germline ends. The CDR3 extends over 12 amino acids.

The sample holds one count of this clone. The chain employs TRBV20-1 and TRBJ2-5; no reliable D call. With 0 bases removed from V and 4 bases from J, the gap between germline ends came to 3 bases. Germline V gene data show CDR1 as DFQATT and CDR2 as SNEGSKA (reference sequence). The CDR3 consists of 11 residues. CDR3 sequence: CSARERETQYF. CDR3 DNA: TGCAGTGCTAGAGAGAGAGAGACCCAGTACTTC.

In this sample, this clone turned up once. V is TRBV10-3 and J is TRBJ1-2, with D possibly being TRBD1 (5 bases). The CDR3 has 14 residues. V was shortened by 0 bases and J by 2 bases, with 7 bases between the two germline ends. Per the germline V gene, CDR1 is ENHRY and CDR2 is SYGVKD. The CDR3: CAISESGLNYGYTF. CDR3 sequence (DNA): TGTGCCATCAGTGAGTCGGGACTGAACTATGGCTACACCTTC.

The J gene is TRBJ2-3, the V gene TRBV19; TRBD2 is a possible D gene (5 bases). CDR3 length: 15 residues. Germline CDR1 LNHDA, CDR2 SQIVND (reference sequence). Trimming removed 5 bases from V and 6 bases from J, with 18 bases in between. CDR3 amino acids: CASSQYTRTGDTQYF. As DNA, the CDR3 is TGTGCCAGTAGTCAATACACCAGGACGGGGGATACGCAGTATTTT.